This passage covers 28 T cell receptor beta chains from one sample sequenced in a study of human T cells and chemical hapten exposure. TCRdb called the RACE reads again in MiXCR, with one record for every CDR3 protein. The table has approximately 82,000 distinct CDR3 sequences, approximately 10% seen once. Time point in this sample: patch test 1, 2 weeks after DPC sensitization. Treatment denoted: therapeutic diphenylcyclopropenone sensitization with weekly scalp DPC. This material consisted of whole blood, taken in connection with sensitization to the hapten diphenylcyclopropenone (DPC). These receptors all come from a man aged 40-49 years with alopecia areata. Some clones in this sample may be carry-over from other donors' samples.

Many counts were recorded for this clonotype. The rearrangement links TRBV6-4 to TRBJ1-5; D perhaps matches TRBD1 (6 bases). The CDR3 is 14 residues long. Trimming took 4 bases from V and 6 from J, leaving 13 bases between them. Germline assignment: CDR1 MRHNA and CDR2 SNTAGT. CDR3 sequence reads: CASSARGGGQPQHF. CDR3 coding DNA: TGTGCCAGCAGTGCCAGGGGTGGTGGTCAGCCCCAGCATTTT.

This clonotype was found many times. V is TRBV30 and J is TRBJ2-1, with unresolved D. Germline-derived CDR1 and CDR2 are GTSNPN and SVGIG (reference sequence). CDR3 length: 12 residues. Trimming took 0 bases from V and 15 from J, leaving 15 bases between them. DNA of the CDR3: TGTGCCTGGAGTGTAAATGTTCCGGATAGGTTCTTC. Translated, it gives CAWSVNVPDRFF.

This clonotype came up a few times. This chain connects TRBV7-9 to TRBJ2-2; D gene uncertain. The CDR3 consists of 14 residues. Trimming pared 5 bases from V and 1 base from J, leaving 8 bases between. Germline CDR1 reads SEHNR; CDR2 reads FQNEAQ (reference sequence). DNA of the CDR3: TGTGCCAGCAGCCCACGGAGGAACACCGGGGAGCTGTTTTTT. It encodes CASSPRRNTGELFF. The full variable domain, with the rest looked up from reference TRBV7-9 and TRBJ2-2, is DTGVSQNPRHKITKRGQNVTFRCDPISEHNRLYWYRQTLGQGPEFLTYFQNEAQLEKSRLLSDRFSAERPKGSFSTLEIQRTEQGDSAMYLCASSPRRNTGELFFGEGSRLTVL.

V and J are TRBV20-1 and TRBJ2-3; a possible D gene is TRBD2 (6 bases). This CDR3 has 15 amino acids. Per germline, CDR1 DFQATT and CDR2 SNEGSKA (reference sequence). The ends were cut back, 4 bases at V and 0 bases at J, with 14 bases in the middle. The CDR3 sequence: CSAKSRGSSTDTQYF. CDR3 coding DNA: TGCAGTGCTAAAAGTCGGGGGTCTAGCACAGATACGCAGTATTTT.

On this clonotype itself: The junction shows a germline mismatch at one end, possibly a read error. V usage is TRBV6-6 and J usage is TRBJ1-5, with D maybe TRBD1 (5 bases). Germline V lookup: CDR1 MNHNY, CDR2 SVGAGI (reference sequence). This CDR3 is built from 20 residues. CDR3 DNA: TGTGCCAGCAGTGAACCTTATCCGGGACCCATGGATCGGGGCAATCAGCCCCAGAATTTT. As protein: CASSEPYPGPMDRGNQPQNF.

This clonotype appeared many times. The V gene is TRBV7-9, the J gene TRBJ1-1; TRBD1 might be the D (6 bases). The length of the CDR3 is 15 residues. Germline CDR1 SEHNR, CDR2 FQNEAQ (reference sequence). V lost 5 bases, J lost 0 bases, and 13 bases lay in between. The CDR3 loop reads CASSQRRDMNTEAFF. The CDR3 nucleotides read TGTGCCAGCAGCCAAAGGAGGGACATGAACACTGAAGCTTTCTTT.

This chain connects TRBV20-1 to TRBJ1-2; a weak D match, TRBD1 (6 bases). Germline CDR1 DFQATT, CDR2 SNEGSKA (reference sequence). Trimming left V 3 bases short and J 3 bases short, with 8 bases between. The CDR3 loop spans 12 amino acids. The CDR3 coding sequence is TGCAGTGCTAGCAGGGGCGACTATGGCTACACCTTC. This gives the protein CSASRGDYGYTF.

This clonotype was observed a few times. The rearrangement links TRBV9 to TRBJ2-3; 11 bases agree with TRBD1. Unmatched junction bases numbered 7, after V lost 3 bases and J lost 4 bases. The CDR3 runs 16 residues. Germline CDR1 SGDLS, CDR2 YYNGEE. The CDR3 bases are TGTGCCAGCAGCGCCAGGACAGGGGGCGCTTCAGATACGCAGTATTTT. Its translation is CASSARTGGASDTQYF.

The V call is TRBV7-8, the J call TRBJ2-3, with no clear D. Trimming shortened V by 5 bases and J by 0 bases, and 15 bases separated the two germline ends. Germline V gene lookup returns CDR1 SGHVS and CDR2 FQNEAQ. CDR3 length: 16 amino acids. Here the CDR3 DNA reads TGTGCCAGCAGCCGTGGTCGTATATCTAGCACAGATACGCAGTATTTT. Translated: CASSRGRISSTDTQYF.

A few counts support this clonotype. J is TRBJ2-7 and V is TRBV9, with D tentatively TRBD1 (6 bases). V shed 2 bases and J shed 5 bases, with 17 bases lying between them. The germline V gene has CDR1 SGDLS and CDR2 YYNGEE. The CDR3 is 15 residues long. The CDR3 loop is CASSVAGTPFDEQYV. The CDR3 DNA sequence: TGTGCCAGCAGCGTGGCCGGGACACCCTTTGACGAGCAGTACGTC.

The table lists this clonotype with a few counts. The CDR3 DNA sequence: TGCGCCAGCAGCGCAGAACCCAGGGGGCCAAATGAAAAACTGTTTTTT. Its translation is CASSAEPRGPNEKLFF. The chain employs TRBV5-1 and TRBJ1-4, with 8 positions matching TRBD1. This CDR3 has 16 residues. The V segment lost 4 bases and the J segment 5 bases; nucleotides outside the gene matches: 10. Looked up from germline, CDR1 is SGHRS and CDR2 is YFSETQ.

V usage is TRBV6-5 and J usage is TRBJ2-7; D may correspond to TRBD1 or TRBD2 (5 bases each). Germline V gene data show CDR1 as MNHEY and CDR2 as SVGAGI. V lost 5 bases, J lost 3 bases, and 11 bases lay in between. The CDR3 has 13 residues. The CDR3 nucleotides read TGTGCCAGCAGTCTGGGACCGAGCTACGAGCAGTACGTC. This sequence encodes CASSLGPSYEQYV.

This clonotype was found a few times. The J gene is TRBJ2-4, the V gene TRBV6-6; D tentatively fits TRBD1 or TRBD2 (5 bases each). V was clipped by 2 bases and J by 3 bases, with 8 bases between them. The CDR3 sequence is 14 residues long. CDR1 and CDR2 from the germline V gene are MNHNY and SVGAGI (reference sequence). CDR3 sequence: CASSYRGDKNIQYF. CDR3 in DNA: TGTGCCAGCAGTTACCGGGGCGACAAAAACATTCAGTACTTC.

This clonotype has a handful of counts. The genes are TRBV5-4 and TRBJ1-1; the D is unclear. V dropped 4 bases and J dropped 1 base, with 2 bases sitting between them. This CDR3 has 11 amino acids. Germline lookup yields CDR1 SGHNT and CDR2 YYREEE (reference sequence). The CDR3 region has the DNA TGTGCCAGCAGCACGAACACTGAAGCTTTCTTT. Its protein is CASSTNTEAFF.

This clonotype appeared a few times. The CDR3 reads CSASRGVKDQPQHF. CDR3 nucleotides: TGCAGTGCTAGTCGGGGAGTAAAGGATCAGCCCCAGCATTTT. This rearrangement joins TRBV20-1 to TRBJ1-5; no firm D call. V shed 3 bases and J shed 5 bases, with 14 bases lying between them. The CDR3 loop spans 14 amino acids. Germline V gene sequence: CDR1 DFQATT, CDR2 SNEGSKA (reference sequence).

V usage is TRBV28 and J usage is TRBJ2-3; tentatively, D is TRBD2 (6 bases). V was pared by 7 bases and J by 3 bases, with 17 bases between. Germline V gene sequence: CDR1 MDHEN, CDR2 SYDVKM. The CDR3 covers 15 residues. The CDR3: CASNLLGGPTDTQYF. Written as DNA, the CDR3 is TGTGCCAGCAACCTTCTAGGAGGGCCTACAGATACGCAGTATTTT.

The V gene is TRBV4-2, the J gene TRBJ2-3; 7 bases line up with TRBD2. There are 18 residues in the CDR3. Trimming removed 0 bases from V and 4 bases from J; junction bases left unmatched: 13. Germline V CDR1 and CDR2: LGHNA, YNFKEQ. The CDR3 bases are TGTGCCAGCAGCCAAGAATGGAGGAGCGGGAAAGGGCCAGATACGCAGTATTTT. It codes for CASSQEWRSGKGPDTQYF.

This clonotype was found many times. V usage is TRBV15 and J usage is TRBJ1-4; no definite D call. Looked up from germline, CDR1 is LNHNV and CDR2 is YYDKDF (reference sequence). The V end was cut by 0 bases, the J end by 2 bases, with 7 bases between. This CDR3 comprises 15 residues. The CDR3 is CATSRDLGTNEKLFF. CDR3 coding DNA: TGTGCCACCAGCAGAGATCTAGGGACTAATGAAAAACTGTTTTTT.

The chain joins TRBV10-3 to TRBJ2-1, with TRBD1 as a possible D gene (5 bases). The CDR3 consists of 13 residues. Trimming removed 2 bases from V and 6 bases from J, with 8 bases in between. Germline loops: CDR1 ENHRY, CDR2 SYGVKD. CDR3 nucleotides: TGTGCCATCAGTGAGATGGACATCAATGAGCAGTTCTTC. This gives the protein CAISEMDINEQFF.

Many counts were recorded for this clonotype. The DNA for the CDR3 is TGTGCCAGCAGTTACAGGGGTGATACGCAGTATTTT. Its translation is CASSYRGDTQYF. The V call is TRBV6-2 or TRBV6-3, the J call TRBJ2-3; a possible D gene is TRBD1 (5 bases). The V end lost 2 bases, the J end lost 6 bases, and 6 bases lay between the germline ends. Germline V gene sequence: CDR1 MNHEY, CDR2 SVGEGT. This CDR3 spans 12 amino acids.

This clonotype was detected many times. At one end the junction does not follow the germline gene, possibly because of a read error. This rearrangement joins TRBV6-6 to TRBJ1-4; D is possibly TRBD1 (5 bases). Germline assignment: CDR1 MNHNY and CDR2 SVGAGI (reference sequence). The CDR3 covers 12 residues. CDR3 coding DNA: TGTGCCAGCAGTTACACCCAGTCCCCGGGGCTTTTT. Amino acids: CASSYTQSPGLF.

Ten or more counts support this clonotype. This chain connects TRBV11-2 to TRBJ1-1; 7 nucleotides align to TRBD1. The V gene's germline CDR1 is SGHAT and CDR2 FQNNGV. Trimming took 3 bases from V and 5 from J; bases not matched to a gene: 3. This CDR3 is built from 13 residues. The CDR3 protein is CASSFYRGTEAFF. The CDR3, as DNA: TGTGCCAGCAGCTTCTACAGGGGAACTGAAGCTTTCTTT.

V gene TRBV7-8 combines with J gene TRBJ1-6, with D possibly matching TRBD1 (5 bases). V was clipped by 3 bases and J by 0 bases, with 15 bases between them. Germline CDR1 and CDR2: SGHVS and FQNEAQ. The CDR3 consists of 18 residues. CDR3 nucleotides: TGTGCCAGCAGCTTGCACCCGGGGGGGGGCTCCTATAATTCACCCCTCCACTTT. This sequence encodes CASSLHPGGGSYNSPLHF.

The table lists this clonotype with a count of one. The chain employs TRBV29-1 and TRBJ2-5; D unresolved. Germline lookup yields CDR1 SQVTM and CDR2 ANQGSEA. The ends were cut back, 8 bases at V and 6 bases at J, with 13 bases in the middle. The CDR3 runs 11 residues. In nucleotides, the CDR3 is TGCAGCACCGGCCAGGAGAAGACCCAGTACTTC. Encoded protein: CSTGQEKTQYF.

The rearrangement uses TRBV7-3 and TRBJ2-2; D is uncertain. V lost 0 bases to trimming and J lost 7 bases, with 6 bases between them. CDR1 and CDR2 from the germline V gene are SGHTA and FQGTGA. There are 13 residues in the CDR3. The DNA of the CDR3 is TGTGCCAGCAGCTTAACGTATCGCGGGGAGCTGTTTTTT. Amino acids: CASSLTYRGELFF. Based on the CDR3 plus reference TRBV7-3 and TRBJ2-2, the full variable domain is GAGVSQTPSNKVTEKGKYVELRCDPISGHTALYWYRQSLGQGPEFLIYFQGTGAADDSGLPNDRFFAVRPEGSVSTLKIQRTERGDSAVYLCASSLTYRGELFFGEGSRLTVL.

Notes on this clonotype: A read error may explain this, as a much larger clone is one base away. As the CDR3 is not closed by the conserved phenylalanine or tryptophan, this likely results from a read error. This chain uses TRBV20-1 with TRBJ1-2; 11 bases line up with TRBD1. V was clipped by 1 base and J by 3 bases; unmatched bases: 1. The CDR3 extends over 14 amino acids. Looked up from germline, CDR1 is DFQATT and CDR2 is SNEGSKA (reference sequence). CDR3 amino acids: CSARAGQGDYGYTY. CDR3 coding DNA: TGCAGTGCTAGAGCGGGACAGGGGGACTATGGCTACACCTAC.

This sequence joins TRBV7-9 and TRBJ2-3; the D call may be TRBD1 or TRBD2 (6 bases each). Germline V gene lookup returns CDR1 SEHNR and CDR2 FQNEAQ (reference sequence). The CDR3 is made up of 15 amino acids. Between the trimmed V and J ends, which lost 1 base and 5 bases, there was a span of 13 bases. CDR3 protein: CASSLVQGGGDTQYF. DNA for the CDR3: TGTGCCAGCAGCTTAGTTCAAGGGGGAGGAGATACGCAGTATTTT.

This clonotype was recorded a few times. The chain is built from TRBV5-6 and TRBJ1-5, with D perhaps TRBD1 (5 bases). The CDR3 runs to 17 residues. Germline CDR1 reads SGHDT; CDR2 reads YYEEEE. The V and J ends lost 3 bases and 2 bases respectively, with 18 bases between them. Here the CDR3 reads CASSSLGGGSGNQPQHF. Written as DNA, the CDR3 is TGTGCCAGCAGCTCCCTGGGGGGAGGTTCGGGCAATCAGCCCCAGCATTTT. Full variable domain (outside the CDR3, taken from reference TRBV5-6 and TRBJ1-5): DAGVTQSPTHLIKTRGQQVTLRCSPKSGHDTVSWYQQALGQGPQFIFQYYEEEERQRGNFPDRFSGHQFPNYSSELNVNALLLGDSALYLCASSSLGGGSGNQPQHFGDGTRLSIL.